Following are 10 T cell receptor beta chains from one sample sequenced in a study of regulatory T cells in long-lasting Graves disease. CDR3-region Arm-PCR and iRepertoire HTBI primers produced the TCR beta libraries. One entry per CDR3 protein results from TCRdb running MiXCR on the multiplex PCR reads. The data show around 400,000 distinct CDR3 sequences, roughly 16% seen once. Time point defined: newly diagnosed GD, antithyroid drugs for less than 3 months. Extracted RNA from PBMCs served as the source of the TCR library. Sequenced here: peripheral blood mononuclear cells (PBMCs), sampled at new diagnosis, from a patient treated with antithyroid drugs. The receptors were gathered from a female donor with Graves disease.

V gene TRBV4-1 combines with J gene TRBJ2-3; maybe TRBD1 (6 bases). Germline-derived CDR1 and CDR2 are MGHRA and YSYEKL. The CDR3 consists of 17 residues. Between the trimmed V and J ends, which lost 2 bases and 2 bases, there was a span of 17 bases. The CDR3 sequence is CASSQSPGAGDTDTQYF. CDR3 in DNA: TGCGCCAGCAGCCAATCCCCCGGGGCAGGGGACACAGATACGCAGTATTTT.

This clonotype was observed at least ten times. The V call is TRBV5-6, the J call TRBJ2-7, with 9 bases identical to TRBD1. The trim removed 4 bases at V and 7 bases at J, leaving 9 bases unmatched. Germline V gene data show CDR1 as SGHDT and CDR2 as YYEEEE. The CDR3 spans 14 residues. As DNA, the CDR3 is TGTGCCAGCAGCCCCGGGACAGGGACGTGGGAGCAGTACTTC. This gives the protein CASSPGTGTWEQYF.

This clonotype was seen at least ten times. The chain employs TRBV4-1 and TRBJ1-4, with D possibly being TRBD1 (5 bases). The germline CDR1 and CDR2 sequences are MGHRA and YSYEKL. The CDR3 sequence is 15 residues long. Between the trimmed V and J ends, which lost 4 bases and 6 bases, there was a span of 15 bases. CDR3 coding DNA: TGCGCCAGCAGCCTACTCGGGACGGGACATGAAAAACTGTTTTTT. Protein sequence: CASSLLGTGHEKLFF.

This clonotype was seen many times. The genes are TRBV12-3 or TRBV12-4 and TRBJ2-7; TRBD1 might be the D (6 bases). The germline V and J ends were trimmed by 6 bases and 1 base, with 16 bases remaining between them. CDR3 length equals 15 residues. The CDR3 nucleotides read TGTGCCAGCAGACAGGGACGTGGGGGATCCTACGAGCAGTACTTC. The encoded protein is CASRQGRGGSYEQYF.

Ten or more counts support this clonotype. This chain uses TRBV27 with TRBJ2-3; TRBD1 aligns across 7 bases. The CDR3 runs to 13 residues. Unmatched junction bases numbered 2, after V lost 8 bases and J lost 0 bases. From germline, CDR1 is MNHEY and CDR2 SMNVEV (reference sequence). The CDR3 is CASRQGSTDTQYF. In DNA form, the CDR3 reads TGTGCCAGCCGACAGGGAAGCACAGATACGCAGTATTTT.

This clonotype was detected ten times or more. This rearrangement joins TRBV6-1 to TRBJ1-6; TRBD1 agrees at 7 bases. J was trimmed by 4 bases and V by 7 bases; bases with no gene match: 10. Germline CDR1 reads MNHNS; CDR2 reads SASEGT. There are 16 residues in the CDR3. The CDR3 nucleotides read TGTGCCAGCACCACAATAGGGGGACAGTATAATTCACCCCTCCACTTT. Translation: CASTTIGGQYNSPLHF.

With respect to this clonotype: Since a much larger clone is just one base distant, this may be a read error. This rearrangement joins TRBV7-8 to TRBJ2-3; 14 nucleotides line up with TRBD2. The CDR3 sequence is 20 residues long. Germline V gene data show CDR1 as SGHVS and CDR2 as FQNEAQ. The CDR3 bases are TGTGCCAACAGCTTAGTGCCCCCGGGACTAGCGGGAGTGGGCACAGATACGCAGTATTTT. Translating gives CANSLVPPGLAGVGTDTQYF.

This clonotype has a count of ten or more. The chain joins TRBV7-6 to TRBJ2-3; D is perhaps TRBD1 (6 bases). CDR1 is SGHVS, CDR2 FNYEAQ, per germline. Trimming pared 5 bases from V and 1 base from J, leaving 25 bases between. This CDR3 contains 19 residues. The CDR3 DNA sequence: TGTGCCAGCAGCCTAAGGGGTCAGGGGAGCAGCGTACGCACAGATACGCAGTATTTT. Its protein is CASSLRGQGSSVRTDTQYF.

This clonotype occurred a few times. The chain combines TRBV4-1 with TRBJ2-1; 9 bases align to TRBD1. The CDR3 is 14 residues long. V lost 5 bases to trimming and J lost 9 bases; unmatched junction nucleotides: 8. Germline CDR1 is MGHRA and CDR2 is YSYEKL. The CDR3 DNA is TGCGCCAGCAGCAACGGGACAGGGTGGAGTGAGCAGTTCTTC. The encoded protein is CASSNGTGWSEQFF.

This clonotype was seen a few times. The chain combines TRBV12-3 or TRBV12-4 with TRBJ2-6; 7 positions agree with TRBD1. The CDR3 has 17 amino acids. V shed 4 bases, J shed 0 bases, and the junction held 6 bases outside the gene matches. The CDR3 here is CASSSGGSSSGANVLTF. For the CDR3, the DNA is TGTGCCAGCAGTTCAGGGGGTTCCAGCTCTGGGGCCAACGTCCTGACTTTC.